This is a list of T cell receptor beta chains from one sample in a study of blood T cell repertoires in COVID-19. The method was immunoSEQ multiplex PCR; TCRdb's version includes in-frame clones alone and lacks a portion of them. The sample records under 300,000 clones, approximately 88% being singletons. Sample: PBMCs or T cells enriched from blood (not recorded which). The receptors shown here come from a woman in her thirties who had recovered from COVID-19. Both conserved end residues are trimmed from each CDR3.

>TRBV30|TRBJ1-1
AWRAGANTEAF
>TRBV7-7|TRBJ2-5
ASSLAPTGLAGQETQY
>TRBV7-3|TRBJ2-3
ASSPLAGSTDTQY
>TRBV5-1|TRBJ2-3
ASSRVERGSTDTQY
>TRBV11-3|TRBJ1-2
ASSTTPNYGYT
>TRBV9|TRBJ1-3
ASSVATGHYSGNTIY
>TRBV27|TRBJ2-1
ASSLSWMGGAYNEQF
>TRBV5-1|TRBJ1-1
ASSLVGPNTEAF
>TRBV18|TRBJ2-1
ASSPGAGGDNEQF
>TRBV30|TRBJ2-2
AWTGRNTGELF
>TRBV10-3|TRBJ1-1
AITPGQWNTEAF
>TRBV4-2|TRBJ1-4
ASSLTQATNEKLF
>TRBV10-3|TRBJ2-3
AISSSVGADTQY
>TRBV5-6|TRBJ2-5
ASSLAAAGGETQY
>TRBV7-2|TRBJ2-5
ASSRTRGWAQETQY
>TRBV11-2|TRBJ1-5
ASSIQANQPQH
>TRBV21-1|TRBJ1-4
ASSKAHGEKLF
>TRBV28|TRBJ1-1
ASRSAAGGNTEAF
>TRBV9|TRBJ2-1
ASSPSLGTGYNEQF
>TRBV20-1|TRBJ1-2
SARGRVGYT
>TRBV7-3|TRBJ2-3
ASSLNSIPDTQY
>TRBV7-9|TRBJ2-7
ASSPRTSGSDEQY
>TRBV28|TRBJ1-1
ASTDRTGGAGNTEAF
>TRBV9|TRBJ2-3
ASSVEFTDTQY
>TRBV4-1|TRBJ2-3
ASSQVPGTSGNIDTQY
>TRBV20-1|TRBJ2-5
SASPRGLETQY
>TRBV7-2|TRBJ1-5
ASSRNSGTGQPQH